These T cell receptor beta chains were read from a single sample in a study of blood T cells in healthy people across ages. TCRdb recomputed calls from the 5' RACE reads with MiXCR, one row per CDR3 protein. The table has hundreds of thousands of distinct CDR3 sequences, 22% seen once. Material: blood. These receptors were taken from a man aged 70 or older in good health. Both conserved end residues are part of each CDR3. Fields, in order: J gene, clone size, V gene, D gene, CDR3 length, CDR3 protein, CDR3 DNA. A D gene is named only where the DNA matches it firmly. Not every row has a clone size; where given, it reads once, few, many or a size class.

TRBJ2-5,few,TRBV7-9,TRBD2,16,CASSLGLAGIRETQYF,TGTGCCAGCAGCCTTGGACTAGCGGGAATTCGGGAGACCCAGTACTTC
TRBJ2-5,.,TRBV12-3/TRBV12-4,.,15,CASSAFGLRGETQYF,TGTGCCAGCAGCGCCTTTGGGCTGCGTGGGGAGACCCAGTACTTC
TRBJ2-3,.,TRBV12-3/TRBV12-4,.,13,CASSLLPKDTQYF,TGTGCCAGCAGTTTGCTACCGAAAGATACGCAGTATTTT
TRBJ1-2,few,TRBV12-3/TRBV12-4,.,14,CASSRDNIAYGYTF,TGTGCCAGCAGCCGGGACAACATAGCCTATGGCTACACCTTC
TRBJ2-7,.,TRBV3-1,.,14,CASSRNLISGEQYF,TGTGCCAGCAGCCGCAACCTAATAAGCGGCGAGCAGTACTTC
TRBJ2-3,.,TRBV5-1,TRBD2,14,CASSLQRDTDTQYF,TGCGCCAGCAGCTTGCAGCGGGACACAGATACGCAGTATTTT
TRBJ2-1,few,TRBV6-1,.,16,CASSDPLASSYNEQFF,TGTGCCAGCAGTGATCCCCTAGCGAGCTCCTACAATGAGCAGTTCTTC
TRBJ2-1,.,TRBV12-3/TRBV12-4,.,12,CASSLPGDEQFF,TGTGCCAGCAGTTTGCCTGGGGATGAGCAGTTCTTC
TRBJ1-2,few,TRBV5-1,TRBD1,15,CASSSGQGEGRGYTF,TGCGCCAGCAGCTCTGGACAGGGCGAGGGTCGTGGCTACACCTTC
TRBJ1-2,many,TRBV5-6,TRBD1,14,CASSTLTGYEGYTF,TGTGCCAGCAGTACCTTGACAGGGTATGAAGGCTACACCTTC
TRBJ2-5,.,TRBV5-5,TRBD1,13,CASERGRELEQYF,TGTGCCAGCGAAAGGGGGCGCGAATTAGAGCAGTACTTC
TRBJ1-3,.,TRBV9,.,12,CASSVPGLAGGF,TGTGCCAGCAGCGTCCCGGGACTAGCGGGAGGTTTT
TRBJ1-5,few,TRBV10-3,.,17,CAISESKGASPGQPQHF,TGTGCCATCAGTGAGTCGAAGGGTGCCTCCCCAGGGCAGCCCCAGCATTTT
TRBJ1-2,few,TRBV12-3/TRBV12-4,.,14,CASSADGESYGYTF,TGTGCCAGCAGCGCGGACGGCGAGAGCTATGGCTACACCTTC
TRBJ2-1,few,TRBV5-1,.,14,CASSPLASSDEQFF,TGCGCCAGCAGCCCCCTTGCGTCCAGCGATGAGCAGTTCTTC
TRBJ2-1,.,TRBV29-1,.,12,CSVDHGADEQFF,TGCAGCGTTGACCATGGAGCTGATGAGCAGTTCTTC
TRBJ2-1,few,TRBV19,TRBD1,18,CASNRMFSGTGSYNEQFF,TGTGCCAGTAACCGAATGTTTTCCGGGACAGGCTCCTACAATGAGCAGTTCTTC
TRBJ2-3,.,TRBV20-1,TRBD1,13,CSAPQGRKDTQYF,TGCAGTGCTCCACAGGGGCGGAAGGATACGCAGTATTTT
TRBJ2-3,.,TRBV2,TRBD2,15,CASSELAGDTDTQYF,TGTGCCAGCAGTGAGTTGGCGGGGGATACAGATACGCAGTATTTT
TRBJ1-1,.,TRBV18,.,14,CASSPGGVLTEAFF,TGTGCCAGCTCACCAGGGGGCGTACTGACTGAAGCTTTCTTT
TRBJ1-2,.,TRBV29-1,TRBD1,13,CSVRTGQRRVSTF,TGCAGCGTCCGAACGGGACAGCGGCGCGTCTCCACCTTC
TRBJ1-1,many,TRBV5-5,.,11,CASTESQLAFF,TGTGCCAGCACCGAATCCCAACTCGCTTTCTTT
TRBJ1-1,few,TRBV29-1,.,12,CSVRGGSTEAFF,TGCAGCGTCCGGGGAGGGAGCACTGAAGCTTTCTTT
TRBJ1-4,.,TRBV20-1,.,14,CSARHTWSNEKLFF,TGCAGTGCTAGGCACACCTGGAGTAATGAAAAACTGTTTTTT
TRBJ1-1,.,TRBV2,.,14,CASSVGGLGTEAFF,TGTGCCAGCAGTGTTGGGGGGCTGGGCACTGAAGCTTTCTTT
TRBJ2-3,few,TRBV12-3/TRBV12-4,TRBD2,16,CASSSRGTTNTDTQYF,TGTGCCAGCAGTTCACGAGGGACTACCAACACAGATACGCAGTATTTT
TRBJ2-1,.,TRBV29-1,TRBD1,17,CSVDGQGALEREYEQFF,TGCAGCGTTGACGGACAGGGGGCGTTGGAGCGGGAGTATGAGCAGTTCTTC
TRBJ2-1,.,TRBV29-1,TRBD2,20,CSVEDDPRLAGGLSYNEQFF,TGCAGCGTTGAAGATGACCCTCGACTAGCGGGAGGGCTCTCCTACAATGAGCAGTTCTTC
TRBJ2-6,few,TRBV24-1,TRBD2,18,CATSDSGGRSSGANVLTF,TGTGCCACCAGTGATTCGGGGGGTCGGAGCTCTGGGGCCAACGTCCTGACTTTC
TRBJ1-5,.,TRBV18,.,15,CANSVVGASNQPQHF,TGTGCCAACTCAGTGGTAGGGGCGAGCAATCAGCCCCAGCATTTT
TRBJ2-1,many,TRBV7-2,TRBD2,15,CASSSAGVSYNEQFF,TGTGCCAGCAGCTCGGCGGGGGTCTCCTACAATGAGCAGTTCTTC
TRBJ2-1,.,TRBV12-5,TRBD2,15,CASGWLAGGLDEQFF,TGTGCTAGTGGTTGGCTAGCGGGAGGGCTCGATGAGCAGTTCTTC
TRBJ2-1,.,TRBV5-6,.,17,CASSITYTSYSDNEQFF,TGTGCCAGCAGCATAACCTATACTAGCTATTCCGACAATGAGCAGTTCTTC
TRBJ2-3,.,TRBV14,.,16,CASSQTGRLVADTQYF,TGTGCCAGCAGCCAAACGGGGCGTCTCGTGGCAGATACGCAGTATTTT
TRBJ2-1,many,TRBV20-1,TRBD1,17,CSATAGGSTTTGNEQFF,TGCAGTGCTACGGCAGGGGGCAGCACTACTACTGGCAATGAGCAGTTCTTC
TRBJ1-1,.,TRBV5-1,.,14,CASSLGNINTEAFF,TGCGCCAGCAGCTTGGGTAACATAAACACTGAAGCTTTCTTT
TRBJ2-3,.,TRBV2,.,14,CASSGTLRTDTQYF,TGTGCCAGCAGCGGGACGCTTAGGACAGATACGCAGTATTTT
TRBJ1-2,.,TRBV4-1,.,14,CASSQDSSLGGYTF,TGCGCCAGCAGCCAAGATTCGAGCCTCGGGGGCTACACCTTC
TRBJ1-1,.,TRBV12-3/TRBV12-4,.,13,CASIQTGYTEAFF,TGTGCCAGCATCCAGACAGGATACACTGAAGCTTTCTTT
TRBJ1-3,few,TRBV7-9,TRBD1,12,CAIGTVGNTIYF,TGTGCCATTGGGACAGTAGGAAACACCATATATTTT
TRBJ2-1,.,TRBV27,TRBD1,15,CASSLKGQGWNEQFF,TGTGCCAGCAGTTTAAAGGGACAGGGTTGGAATGAGCAGTTCTTC
TRBJ2-1,few,TRBV12-3/TRBV12-4,TRBD2,15,CASSSPGLGSNEQFF,TGTGCCAGCAGTTCCCCGGGACTAGGGTCCAATGAGCAGTTCTTC
TRBJ2-7,few,TRBV29-1,TRBD1,15,CSVPSLGTGYNEQYF,TGCAGCGTCCCCTCCCTAGGGACAGGGTACAACGAGCAGTACTTC
TRBJ2-3,few,TRBV2,.,13,CASTLGLGDTQYF,TGTGCCAGCACCCTTGGGTTGGGAGATACGCAGTATTTT
TRBJ2-2,few,TRBV5-1,TRBD1,15,CASSFGQGNTGELFF,TGCGCCAGCAGCTTTGGACAGGGGAACACCGGGGAGCTGTTTTTT
TRBJ2-5,few,TRBV5-1,.,15,CASSLISGVGETQYF,TGCGCCAGCAGCTTGATTTCGGGGGTGGGAGAGACCCAGTACTTC
TRBJ2-1,.,TRBV7-9,.,15,CASSLAPLAYNEQFF,TGTGCCAGCAGCTTAGCTCCCCTCGCCTACAATGAGCAGTTCTTC